Included here is one T cell receptor beta chain sequence, with context. Unrecorded immune exposures were likely, despite nominal health at sampling. Unmatched junction bases numbered 10, after V lost 4 bases and J lost 4 bases. This CDR3 region has 15 residues. Looked up from germline, CDR1 is SGHNT and CDR2 is YYREEE (reference sequence). PCR involved 60 Vbeta and 13 Jbeta primers. Data came from immunoSEQ multiplex PCR; TCRdb stores just in-frame clones and leaves some out. The data hold roughly 180,000 clones, with around 77% observed a single time. These data are taken from a study of cytomegalovirus exposure and HLA in healthy donors.

V is TRBV5-4 and J is TRBJ1-1, with TRBD1 matching over 7 bases. The sample consisted of PBMCs. The TCR originated in a woman aged 30 to 39 in good health and CMV-seronegative. This chain's CDR3 is CASSSPARGITEAFF. CDR3 coding DNA: TGTGCCAGCAGCAGTCCGGCCAGGGGGATCACTGAAGCTTTCTTT.